This note documents a single T cell receptor beta chain sequence. Its target is unknown. These data come from a study of T cell repertoires in cytomegalovirus infection. Per the germline V gene, CDR1 is MGHRA and CDR2 is YSYEKL. V was pared by 1 base and J by 2 bases, with 5 bases between. This CDR3 has 13 residues. MiXCR, run by TCRdb on the reads, gives a single entry per CDR3 protein. Of 45,000 to 75,000 distinct CDR3 sequences in the sample, roughly a third were seen once. Study results and limitations: The study found HLA-C-restricted CMV-specific TCR beta clonotypes dominating the ex vivo response.

This TCR was sampled from a human donor in good health (CMV status not recorded). Some clones in this sample may be carry-over from other donors' samples. Sequences were obtained from PBMCs, sequenced either directly or after in vitro stimulation (not recorded which). The chain is built from TRBV4-1 and TRBJ1-1, with no clear D. The CDR3 spells CASSQGGNTEAFF. The CDR3 coding sequence is TGCGCCAGCAGCCAAGGGGGAAACACTGAAGCTTTCTTT.